The entry below gives a single T cell receptor (beta chain) sequence along with its context. Germline-derived CDR1 and CDR2 are WNHNN and SYGVQD (reference sequence). V lost 6 bases, J lost 6 bases, and 15 bases lay in between. This CDR3 spans 14 amino acids. The record originates from a study of blood T cell repertoires in COVID-19. Clones were read by immunoSEQ multiplex PCR, and TCRdb kept only the in-frame ones, dropping some. The sample holds nearly 300,000 clones, under 90% seen once. The study recruited people aged about 18 to 95 years across approximately 24 US areas. Cohort allocation depended upon clinical history that participants reported.

V is TRBV10-1 and J is TRBJ1-5; possibly TRBD1 for D (6 bases). The source of this sequence is a woman between 50 and 59 years old who had been exposed to COVID-19. Material: PBMCs or T cells enriched from blood (not recorded which). The CDR3 DNA follows: TGCGCCAGCAGAATCCACAGGGAGAGTCAGCCCCAGCATTTT. Its translation is CASRIHRESQPQHF.